Given below is one T cell receptor beta chain in context. Its antigen is not identified. Exclusions: uncontrolled infection, other autoimmune disease, pregnancy, lactation. The entry originates in a study of T cells in Graves' hyperthyroidism and ophthalmopathy. General study points: Ophthalmopathy was predicted by the model a median of roughly 6.6 months ahead of onset. Blood also contained most expanded thyroid clonotypes above 0.001. Stable hyperthyroidism and ophthalmopathy were separated using 13 V-J signatures.

TCR beta CDR3 regions were amplified from RNA transcripts. Primed by the HTBI set, a first-round RT-PCR was run on the TCR CDR3. One entry per CDR3 protein, called by TCRdb with MiXCR from the multiplex PCR reads. The sample lists approximately 640,000 distinct CDR3 sequences, 45% occurring once. Trimming took off 6 bases at V and 8 bases at J, with 16 bases between the two ends. This CDR3 is built from 13 residues. Germline lookup yields CDR1 SNHLY and CDR2 FYNNEI. Sequencing was performed on peripheral blood or thyroid tissue (not recorded which). This chain uses TRBV2 with TRBJ1-2; weak D call: TRBD1 (5 bases). The TCR comes from an adult man with Graves' disease, either hyperthyroidism or ophthalmopathy (not recorded which). The CDR3 loop is CASRTRSGTGYTF. As DNA, the CDR3 is TGTGCCAGCAGGACCAGATCAGGGACCGGCTACACCTTC.